A selection of T cell receptor beta chains follows, all from one sample in a study of blood T cells in healthy people across ages. TCRdb re-derived calls from the 5' RACE reads in MiXCR, one entry per CDR3 protein. This table holds around 800,000 distinct CDR3 sequences, about 26% found once. The data were also submitted as part of a second study, on T cells of mothers and their children.

The sample was blood. The source is a boy under 18 in good health. Each CDR3 is given without its conserved first and last residue. Size values are once, few and many counts, or a class for expanded clones, and some rows have none.

clone size: -
V gene: TRBV7-3
J gene: TRBJ1-1
CDR3 protein: ASSWGGGTEAF

clone size: -
V gene: TRBV29-1
J gene: TRBJ2-1
CDR3 protein: SVEEGTGRRGEQF

clone size: -
V gene: TRBV24-1
J gene: TRBJ2-1
CDR3 protein: ATMNSGGDEQF

clone size: -
V gene: TRBV10-2
J gene: TRBJ2-1
CDR3 protein: ASSDALAGIGQF

clone size: few
V gene: TRBV29-1
J gene: TRBJ1-4
CDR3 protein: SVQNSLEDEKQF

clone size: -
V gene: TRBV12-3/TRBV12-4
J gene: TRBJ2-5
CDR3 protein: ASSLGFGGNGSSQETQY

clone size: few
V gene: TRBV6-5
J gene: TRBJ1-4
CDR3 protein: ASSYSDRSTNEKLF

clone size: few
V gene: TRBV19
J gene: TRBJ1-6
CDR3 protein: ASSTPTGANSPLH

clone size: -
V gene: TRBV7-9
J gene: TRBJ2-7
CDR3 protein: ASIPGESSSYEQY

clone size: -
V gene: TRBV6-6
J gene: TRBJ2-4
CDR3 protein: ASFRGENIQY

clone size: -
V gene: TRBV7-2
J gene: TRBJ1-1
CDR3 protein: ASSLKGEYTEAF

clone size: -
V gene: TRBV7-2
J gene: TRBJ2-1
CDR3 protein: ASSQRGTHNEQF

clone size: few
V gene: TRBV10-3
J gene: TRBJ2-5
CDR3 protein: AISETSGGETQY

clone size: few
V gene: TRBV5-6
J gene: TRBJ2-7
CDR3 protein: ASSEGPTPDYEQY

clone size: -
V gene: TRBV4-2
J gene: TRBJ1-5
CDR3 protein: ASSQEVGAAQPQH

clone size: many
V gene: TRBV5-1
J gene: TRBJ1-4
CDR3 protein: ASSGTGTATNEKLF